This T cell receptor beta chain was sequenced in a study of blood T cells in healthy people across ages. Study findings and constraints: As naive T cell percentage varied, TCR beta diversity correlated strongly with it.

Using a J-beta primer mix together with a sample-barcoded 5' primer, a second PCR was run for about 7 to 12 cycles. Tags on each cDNA molecule came from a template-switch adaptor with 12 random nucleotides. Each CDR3 protein gets one entry after TCRdb re-called the 5' RACE reads with MiXCR. The repertoire holds 1.5 million to 1.9 million distinct CDR3 sequences, with 40% to 45% as singletons. The V gene lost 5 bases and the J gene lost 3 bases, with 17 bases spanning the gap. Germline loops: CDR1 SGHVS, CDR2 FQNEAQ. This CDR3 has 16 amino acids. A note on this clonotype: Its antigen is unknown.

The TCR was taken from a woman aged 18-29 years in good health. The sample consisted of blood. The chain has TRBV7-8 and TRBJ2-1; weak D call: TRBD2 (5 bases). The CDR3 nucleotides are TGTGCCAGCAGCCACGCTAGAATGGGGAGCTACAATGAGCAGTTCTTC. Translation: CASSHARMGSYNEQFF. The whole variable domain, filled in from reference TRBV7-8 and TRBJ2-1, reads GAGVSQSPRYKVAKRGQDVALRCDPISGHVSLFWYQQALGQGPEFLTYFQNEAQLDKSGLPSDRFFAERPEGSVSTLKIQRTQQEDSAVYLCASSHARMGSYNEQFFGPGTRLTVL.